This T cell receptor (beta chain) was recorded in a study of Ad26.COV2.S vaccination and SARS-CoV-2 variants. Study-level results: Similar non-spike TCR breadth was seen in vaccine and placebo recipients. People who got the vaccine had more spike-specific TCR breadth than people who got placebo. The TCR breadth and depth analyses may have understated or missed part of the total T cell responses. Substantial response breadth was reportedly seen for spike-specific CD8+ and CD4+ T cells after vaccination.

The CDR3 is made up of 17 amino acids. V was pared by 6 bases and J by 10 bases, with 16 bases of the junction left unmatched. The V gene's germline CDR1 is WSHSY and CDR2 SAAADI. Repertoires were generated with immunoSEQ multiplex PCR, while TCRdb's copy carries only in-frame clones and drops some. Found here are around 380,000 clones, about nine tenths of them singletons; the top ten hold more than 3%. Noted treatment: around 19 received Ad26.COV2.S at low or high dose, single or two shots; roughly five received placebo; per-sample allocation not given. Day 63 after the first vaccine or placebo injection was the time point for sampling. Turning to this clone: Its specificity is unknown.

This chain links TRBV10-2 with TRBJ2-1; TRBD2 aligns across 12 bases. This specimen consisted of peripheral blood, obtained in a trial of Ad26.COV2.S vaccine versus placebo. The receptor comes from a person aged 18 to 59 who received the Ad26.COV2.S COVID-19 vaccine or a placebo. CDR3 sequence: CASRTLGTSGWEGEQFF. DNA of the CDR3: TGCGCCAGCAGAACCCTCGGGACTAGCGGGTGGGAGGGGGAGCAGTTCTTC.